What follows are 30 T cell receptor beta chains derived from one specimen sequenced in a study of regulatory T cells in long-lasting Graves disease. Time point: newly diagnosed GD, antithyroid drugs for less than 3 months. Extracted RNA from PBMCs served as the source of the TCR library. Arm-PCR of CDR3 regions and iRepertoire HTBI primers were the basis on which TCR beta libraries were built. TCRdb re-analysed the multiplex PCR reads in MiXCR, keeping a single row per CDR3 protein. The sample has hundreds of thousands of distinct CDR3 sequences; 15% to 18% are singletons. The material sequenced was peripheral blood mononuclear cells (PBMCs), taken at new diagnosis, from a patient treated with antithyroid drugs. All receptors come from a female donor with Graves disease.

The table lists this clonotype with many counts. The CDR3 protein is CASSQRDRYNEQFF. CDR3 coding DNA: TGTGCCAGCAGTCAGCGGGATAGATACAATGAGCAGTTCTTC. The chain combines TRBV28 with TRBJ2-1; the match to TRBD2 covers 7 bases. CDR3 length: 14 residues. Trimming at V came to 5 bases and at J to 4 bases, leaving 5 bases not matched to a gene. Germline V gene lookup returns CDR1 MDHEN and CDR2 SYDVKM.

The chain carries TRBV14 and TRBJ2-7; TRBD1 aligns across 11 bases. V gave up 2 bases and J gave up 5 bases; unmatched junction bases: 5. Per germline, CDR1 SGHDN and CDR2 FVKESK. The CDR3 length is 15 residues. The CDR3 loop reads CASSQWGQGGHEQYF. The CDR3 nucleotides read TGTGCCAGCAGCCAATGGGGACAGGGGGGCCACGAGCAGTACTTC.

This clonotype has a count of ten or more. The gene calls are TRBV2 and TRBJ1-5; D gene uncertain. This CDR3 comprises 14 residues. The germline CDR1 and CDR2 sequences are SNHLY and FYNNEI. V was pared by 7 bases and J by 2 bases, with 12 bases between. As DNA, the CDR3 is TGTGCCAGCAAGGCCTTCGGGGGCAATCAGCCCCAGCATTTT. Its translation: CASKAFGGNQPQHF.

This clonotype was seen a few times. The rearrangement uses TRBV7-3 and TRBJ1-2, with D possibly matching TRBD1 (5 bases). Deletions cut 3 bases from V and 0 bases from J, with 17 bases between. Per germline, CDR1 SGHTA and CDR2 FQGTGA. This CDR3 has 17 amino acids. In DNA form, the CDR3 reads TGTGCCAGCAGCTTGGAGGGGAGGGCAGCAGCTAACTATGGCTACACCTTC. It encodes CASSLEGRAAANYGYTF.

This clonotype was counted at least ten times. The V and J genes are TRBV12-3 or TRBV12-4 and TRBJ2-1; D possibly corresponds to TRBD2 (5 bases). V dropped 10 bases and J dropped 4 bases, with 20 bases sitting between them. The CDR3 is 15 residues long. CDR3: CATSAGIVPYNEQFF. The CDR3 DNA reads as TGTGCCACTTCAGCCGGGATCGTGCCTTACAATGAGCAGTTCTTC.

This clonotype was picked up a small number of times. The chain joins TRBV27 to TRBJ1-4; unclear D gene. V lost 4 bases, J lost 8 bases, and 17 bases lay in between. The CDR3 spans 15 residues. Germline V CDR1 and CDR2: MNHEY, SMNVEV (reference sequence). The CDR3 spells CASSSNKTPFEKLFF. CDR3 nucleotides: TGTGCCAGCAGTTCCAACAAGACGCCCTTCGAAAAACTGTTTTTT.

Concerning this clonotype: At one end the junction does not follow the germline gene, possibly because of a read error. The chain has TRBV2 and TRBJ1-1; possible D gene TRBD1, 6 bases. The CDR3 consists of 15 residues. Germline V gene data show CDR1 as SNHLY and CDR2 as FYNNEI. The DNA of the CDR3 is TGTGTCAGCAGTGAAGTGAGGGGGTGGAACACTGGAGCTTTCTTT. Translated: CVSSEVRGWNTGAFF.

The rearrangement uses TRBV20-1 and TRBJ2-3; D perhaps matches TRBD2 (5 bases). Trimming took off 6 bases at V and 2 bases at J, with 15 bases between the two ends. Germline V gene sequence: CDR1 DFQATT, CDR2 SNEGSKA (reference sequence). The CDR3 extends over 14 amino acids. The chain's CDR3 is CSASSILATDTQYF. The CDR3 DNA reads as TGCAGTGCCAGCTCTATCCTAGCCACAGATACGCAGTATTTT.

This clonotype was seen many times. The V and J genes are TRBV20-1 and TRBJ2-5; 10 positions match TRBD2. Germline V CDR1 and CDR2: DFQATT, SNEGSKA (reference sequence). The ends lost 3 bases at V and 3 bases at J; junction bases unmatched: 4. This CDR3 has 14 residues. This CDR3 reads CSASRAGGKETQYF. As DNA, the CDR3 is TGCAGTGCTAGCCGAGCGGGAGGGAAAGAGACCCAGTACTTC.

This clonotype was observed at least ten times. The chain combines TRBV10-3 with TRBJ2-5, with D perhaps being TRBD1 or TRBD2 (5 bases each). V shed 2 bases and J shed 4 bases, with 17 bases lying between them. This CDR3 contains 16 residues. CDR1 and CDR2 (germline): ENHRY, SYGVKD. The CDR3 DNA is TGTGCCATCAGTGAGAGGGGCAGGGCGGCGGGAGAGACCCAGTACTTC. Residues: CAISERGRAAGETQYF.

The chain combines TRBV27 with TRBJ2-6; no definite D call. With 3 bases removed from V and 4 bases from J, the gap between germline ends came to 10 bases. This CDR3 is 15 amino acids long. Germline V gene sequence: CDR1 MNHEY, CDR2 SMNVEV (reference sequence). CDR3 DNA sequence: TGTGCCAGCAGTTTTCTCCCCGGAGGGGCCAACGTCCTGACTTTC. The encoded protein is CASSFLPGGANVLTF.

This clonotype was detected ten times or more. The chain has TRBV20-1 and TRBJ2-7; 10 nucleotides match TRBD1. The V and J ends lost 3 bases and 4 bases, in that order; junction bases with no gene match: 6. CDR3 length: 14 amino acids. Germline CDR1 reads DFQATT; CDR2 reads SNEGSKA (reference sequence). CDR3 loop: CSASGDRGGYEQYF. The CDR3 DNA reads TGCAGTGCTAGTGGGGACAGGGGAGGGTACGAGCAGTACTTC.

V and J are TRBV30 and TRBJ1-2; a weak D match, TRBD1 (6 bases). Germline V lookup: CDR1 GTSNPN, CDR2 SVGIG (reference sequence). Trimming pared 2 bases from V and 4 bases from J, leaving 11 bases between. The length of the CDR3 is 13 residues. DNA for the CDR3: TGTGCCTGGAGTCGGGACAAGAGCTATGGCTACACCTTC. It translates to CAWSRDKSYGYTF.

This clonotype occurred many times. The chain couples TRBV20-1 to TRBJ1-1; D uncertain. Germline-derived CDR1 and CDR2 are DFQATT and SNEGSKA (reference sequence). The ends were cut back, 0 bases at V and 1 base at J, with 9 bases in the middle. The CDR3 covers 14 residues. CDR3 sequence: CSARDLQGNTEAFF. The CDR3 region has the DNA TGCAGTGCTAGAGATCTTCAAGGGAACACTGAAGCTTTCTTT.

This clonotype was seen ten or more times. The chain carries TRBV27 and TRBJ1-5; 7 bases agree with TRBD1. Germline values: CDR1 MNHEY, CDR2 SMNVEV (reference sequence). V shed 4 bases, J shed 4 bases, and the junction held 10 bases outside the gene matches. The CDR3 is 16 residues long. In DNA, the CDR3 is TGTGCCAGCAGTTCCCTCACAGGGGCGGGAAATCAGCCCCAGCATTTT. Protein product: CASSSLTGAGNQPQHF.

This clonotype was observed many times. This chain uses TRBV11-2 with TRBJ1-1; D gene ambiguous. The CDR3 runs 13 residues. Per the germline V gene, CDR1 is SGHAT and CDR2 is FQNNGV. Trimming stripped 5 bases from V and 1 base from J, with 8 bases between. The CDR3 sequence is CASSQQRNTEAFF. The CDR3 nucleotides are TGTGCCAGCAGCCAGCAAAGGAACACTGAAGCTTTCTTT.

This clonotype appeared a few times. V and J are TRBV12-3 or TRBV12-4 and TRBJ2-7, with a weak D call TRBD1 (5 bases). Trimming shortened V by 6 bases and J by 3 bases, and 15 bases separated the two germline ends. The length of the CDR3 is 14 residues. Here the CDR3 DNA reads TGTGCCAGCAGCTTGGACATATCCCTCTACGAGCAGTACTTC. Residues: CASSLDISLYEQYF.

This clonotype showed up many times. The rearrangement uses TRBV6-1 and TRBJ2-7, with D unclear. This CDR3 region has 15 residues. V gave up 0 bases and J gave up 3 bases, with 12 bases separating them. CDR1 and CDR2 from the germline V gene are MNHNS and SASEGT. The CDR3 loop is CASSEAAAGRYEQYF. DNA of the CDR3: TGTGCCAGCAGTGAAGCAGCAGCAGGCCGCTACGAGCAGTACTTC.

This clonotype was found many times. As DNA, the CDR3 is TGTGCCAGCGGGGGGCTCCCGGGGGCCCAAGAGACCCAGTACTTC. This encodes CASGGLPGAQETQYF. V is TRBV6-2 or TRBV6-3 and J is TRBJ2-5; D possibly uses TRBD1 or TRBD2 (6 bases each). Trimming removed 8 bases at V and 1 base at J, with 17 bases between. Germline-derived CDR1 and CDR2 are MNHEY and SVGEGT. This CDR3 is 15 amino acids long.

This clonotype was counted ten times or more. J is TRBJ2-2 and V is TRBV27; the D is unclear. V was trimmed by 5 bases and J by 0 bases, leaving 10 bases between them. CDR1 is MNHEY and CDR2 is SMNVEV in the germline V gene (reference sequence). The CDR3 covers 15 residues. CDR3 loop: CASSADGTNTGELFF. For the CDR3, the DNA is TGTGCCAGCAGTGCGGACGGTACGAACACCGGGGAGCTGTTTTTT.

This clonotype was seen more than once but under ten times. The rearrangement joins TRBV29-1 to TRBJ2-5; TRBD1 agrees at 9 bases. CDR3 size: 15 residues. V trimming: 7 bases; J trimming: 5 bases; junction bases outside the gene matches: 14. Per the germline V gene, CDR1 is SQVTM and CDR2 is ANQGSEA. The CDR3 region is CSALPVGTGYETQYF. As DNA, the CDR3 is TGCAGCGCCCTGCCCGTCGGGACAGGGTATGAGACCCAGTACTTC.

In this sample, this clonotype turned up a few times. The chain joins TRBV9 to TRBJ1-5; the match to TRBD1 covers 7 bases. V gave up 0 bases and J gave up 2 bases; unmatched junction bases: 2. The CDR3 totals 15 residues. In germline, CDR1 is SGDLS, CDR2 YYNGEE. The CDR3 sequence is CASSVEGQRNQPQHF. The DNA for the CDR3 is TGTGCCAGCAGCGTAGAGGGACAGCGCAATCAGCCCCAGCATTTT.

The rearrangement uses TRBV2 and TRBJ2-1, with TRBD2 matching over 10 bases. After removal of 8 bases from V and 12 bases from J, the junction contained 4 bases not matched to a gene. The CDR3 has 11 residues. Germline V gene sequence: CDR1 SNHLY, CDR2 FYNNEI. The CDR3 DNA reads TGTGCCAGCGGGGAGCGGGGGGGGCAGTTCTTC. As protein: CASGERGGQFF.

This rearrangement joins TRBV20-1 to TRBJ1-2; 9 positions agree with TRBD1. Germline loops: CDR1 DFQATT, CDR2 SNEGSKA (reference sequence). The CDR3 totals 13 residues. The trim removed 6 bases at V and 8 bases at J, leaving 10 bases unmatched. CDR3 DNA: TGCAGTGCATCTACAGGGGGCTCTGGCGGCTACACCTTC. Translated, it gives CSASTGGSGGYTF.

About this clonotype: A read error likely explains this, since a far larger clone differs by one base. The CDR3 DNA is TGTGCCAGCAGCTTAGTAGGGACGGCTGGGGACGAGCAGTTCTTC. Protein: CASSLVGTAGDEQFF. The chain couples TRBV7-6 to TRBJ2-1; either TRBD1 or TRBD2 may supply D (5 bases each). Germline CDR1 SGHVS, CDR2 FNYEAQ. The ends were cut back, 1 base at V and 10 bases at J, with 17 bases in the middle. The CDR3 consists of 15 residues.

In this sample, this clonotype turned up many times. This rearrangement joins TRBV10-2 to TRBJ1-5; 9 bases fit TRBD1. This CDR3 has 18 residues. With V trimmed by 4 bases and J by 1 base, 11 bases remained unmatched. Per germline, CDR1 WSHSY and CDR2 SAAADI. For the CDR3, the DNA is TGCGCCAGCAGTGGACAGGGGGGCGCGGGGGGAAGCAATCAGCCCCAGCATTTT. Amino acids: CASSGQGGAGGSNQPQHF.

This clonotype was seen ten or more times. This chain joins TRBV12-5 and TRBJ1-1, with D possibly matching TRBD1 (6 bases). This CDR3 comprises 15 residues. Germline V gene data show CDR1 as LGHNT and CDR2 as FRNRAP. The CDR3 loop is CAPRQEGFRGTEAFF. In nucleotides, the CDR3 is TGTGCACCCCGACAGGAGGGGTTCCGTGGCACTGAAGCTTTCTTT.

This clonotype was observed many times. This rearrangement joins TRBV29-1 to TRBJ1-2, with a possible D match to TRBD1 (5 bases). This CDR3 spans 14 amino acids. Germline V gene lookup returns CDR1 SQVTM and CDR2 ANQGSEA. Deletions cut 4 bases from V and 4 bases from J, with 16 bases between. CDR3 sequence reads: CSVGGVTAGYGYTF. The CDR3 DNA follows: TGCAGCGTTGGGGGTGTGACAGCGGGCTATGGCTACACCTTC.

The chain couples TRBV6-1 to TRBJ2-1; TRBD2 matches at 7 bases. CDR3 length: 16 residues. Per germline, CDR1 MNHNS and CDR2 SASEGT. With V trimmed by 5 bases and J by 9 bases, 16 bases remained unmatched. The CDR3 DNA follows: TGTGCCAGCAGTACCCGGGGGAGTATAGGCGGGAGTGAGCAGTTCTTC. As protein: CASSTRGSIGGSEQFF.

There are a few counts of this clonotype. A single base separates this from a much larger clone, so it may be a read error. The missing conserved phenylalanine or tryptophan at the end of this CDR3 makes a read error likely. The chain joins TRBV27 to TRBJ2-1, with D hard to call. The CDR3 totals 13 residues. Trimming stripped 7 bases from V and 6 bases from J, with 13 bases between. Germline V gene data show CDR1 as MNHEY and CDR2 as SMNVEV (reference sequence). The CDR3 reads CASTKNPGNEQFS. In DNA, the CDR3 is TGTGCCAGCACCAAAAATCCAGGCAATGAGCAGTTCTCC.